This T cell receptor beta chain came from a study of T cells expressing NK-cell markers. Study at large: It was from sorted CD3+CD56+NKG2C+, CD3+CD56+NKG2C- and CD3+CD56-NKG2C+ T cells that TCR beta repertoires came. Sequencing covered eight donors, seven HCMV-seropositive and one seronegative. General observations from the study: Among CD8+ T cells from six donors, dominant NKG2C+ clonotypes accounted for about 1.0-7.0%. Similarly, these clonotypes led the CD3+CD56-NKG2C+ fraction as well in four donors.

CDR3 size: 12 residues. Germline CDR1 is SGHVS and CDR2 is FNYEAQ. About this clonotype: What it binds is not known.

TCRdb re-called the 5' RACE reads and catalogs CDR3 proteins one per entry, DNA excluded. Its table lists around 280,000 distinct CDR3 sequences. This TCR was sampled from a man aged 18 to 29 in good health. The material sequenced was blood T cells: a sorted CD56 or NKG2C T cell subset, CD4+ or CD8+ T cells, or bulk PBMC T cells (not recorded which). The chain carries TRBV7-6 and TRBJ2-3. This chain's CDR3 is CASSSTQSPQYF. The whole variable domain, filled in from reference TRBV7-6 and TRBJ2-3, reads GAGVSQSPRYKVTKRGQDVALRCDPISGHVSLYWYRQALGQGPEFLTYFNYEAQQDKSGLPNDRFSAERPEGSISTLTIQRTEQRDSAMYRCASSSTQSPQYFGPGTRLTVL.